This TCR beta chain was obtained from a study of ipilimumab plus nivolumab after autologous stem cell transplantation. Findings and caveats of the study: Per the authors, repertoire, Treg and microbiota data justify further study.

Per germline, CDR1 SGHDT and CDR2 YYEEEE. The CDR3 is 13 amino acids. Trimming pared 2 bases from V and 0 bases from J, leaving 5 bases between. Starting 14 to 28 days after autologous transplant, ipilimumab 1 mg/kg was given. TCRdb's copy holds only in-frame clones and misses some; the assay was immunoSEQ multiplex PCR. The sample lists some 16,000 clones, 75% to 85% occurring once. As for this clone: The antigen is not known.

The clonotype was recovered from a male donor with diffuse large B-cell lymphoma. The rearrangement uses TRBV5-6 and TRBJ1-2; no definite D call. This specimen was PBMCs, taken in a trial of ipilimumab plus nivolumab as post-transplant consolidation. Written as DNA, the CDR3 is TGTGCCAGCAGCTTAGGTGCTAACTATGGCTACACCTTC. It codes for CASSLGANYGYTF. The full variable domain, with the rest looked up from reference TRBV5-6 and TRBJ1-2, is DAGVTQSPTHLIKTRGQQVTLRCSPKSGHDTVSWYQQALGQGPQFIFQYYEEEERQRGNFPDRFSGHQFPNYSSELNVNALLLGDSALYLCASSLGANYGYTFGSGTRLTVV.